This T cell receptor beta chain was sequenced for a study of beta chain features in type 1 diabetes. Across the whole study: Age, gender, cell numbers and subset yield matched between patients and controls.

CDR3 length: 16 residues. The trim removed 4 bases at V and 7 bases at J, leaving 13 bases unmatched. In germline, CDR1 is SGDLS, CDR2 YYNGEE. Points on this clone: Its antigen is not known.

Regarding the study as a whole: Since sequencing was performed on cDNA, cells with high TCR expression could be over-represented.

Isolation of CD4+ naive, central memory, regulatory and stem cell-like memory cells was achieved by sorting via CD45RO/CCR7/CD25/CD127/CD95/CD27. Reverse transcribing all isolated RNA meant expressed TCRB transcripts were sequenced. Only in-frame clones appear in the TCRdb table, and some are missing; sequencing was by immunoSEQ multiplex PCR. The table shows under 150,000 clones, with 6.9% occurring only once. The rearrangement links TRBV9 to TRBJ2-7; 11 bases match TRBD2. Sequenced: central memory CD4+ T cells from blood. This sequence was found in a woman aged 25-40 years in good health. As DNA, the CDR3 is TGTGCCAGCAGCCCCCGAGAGGTAGCGGGAGGGGATGAGCAGTACTTC. Protein sequence: CASSPREVAGGDEQYF. The full variable domain, with the rest looked up from reference TRBV9 and TRBJ2-7, is DSGVTQTPKHLITATGQRVTLRCSPRSGDLSVYWYQQSLDQGLQFLIQYYNGEERAKGNILERFSAQQFPDLHSELNLSSLELGDSALYFCASSPREVAGGDEQYFGPGTRLTVT.